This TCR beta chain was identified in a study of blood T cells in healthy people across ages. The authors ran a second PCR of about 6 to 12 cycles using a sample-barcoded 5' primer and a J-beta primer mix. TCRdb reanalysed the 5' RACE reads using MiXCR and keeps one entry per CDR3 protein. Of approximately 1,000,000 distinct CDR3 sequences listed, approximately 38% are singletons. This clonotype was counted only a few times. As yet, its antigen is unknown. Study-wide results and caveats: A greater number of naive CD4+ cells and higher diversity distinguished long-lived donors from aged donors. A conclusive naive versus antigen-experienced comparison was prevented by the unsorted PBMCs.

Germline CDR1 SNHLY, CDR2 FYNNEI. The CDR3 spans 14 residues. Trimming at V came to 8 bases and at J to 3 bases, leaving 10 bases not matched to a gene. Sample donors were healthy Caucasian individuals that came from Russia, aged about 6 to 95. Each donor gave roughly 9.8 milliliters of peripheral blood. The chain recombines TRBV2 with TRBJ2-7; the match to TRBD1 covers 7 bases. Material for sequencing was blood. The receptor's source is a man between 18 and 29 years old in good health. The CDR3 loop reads CASQGQASYYEQYF. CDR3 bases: TGTGCCAGCCAAGGACAGGCGTCTTACTACGAGCAGTACTTC.